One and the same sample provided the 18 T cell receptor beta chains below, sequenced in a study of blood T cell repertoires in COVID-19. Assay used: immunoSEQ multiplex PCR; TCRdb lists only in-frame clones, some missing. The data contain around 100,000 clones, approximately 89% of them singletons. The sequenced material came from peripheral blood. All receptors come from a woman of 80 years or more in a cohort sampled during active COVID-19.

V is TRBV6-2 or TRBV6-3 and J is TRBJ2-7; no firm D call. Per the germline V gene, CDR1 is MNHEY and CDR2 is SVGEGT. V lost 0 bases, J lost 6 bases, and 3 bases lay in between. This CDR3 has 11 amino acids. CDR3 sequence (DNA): TGTGCCAGCAGTTACTCCCGCGAGCAGTACTTC. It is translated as CASSYSREQYF.

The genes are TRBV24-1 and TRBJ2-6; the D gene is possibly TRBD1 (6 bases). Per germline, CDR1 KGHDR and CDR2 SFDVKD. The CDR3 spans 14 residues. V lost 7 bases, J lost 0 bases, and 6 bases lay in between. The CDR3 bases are TGTGCCACCAGGGACAGCTCTGGGGCCAACGTCCTGACTTTC. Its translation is CATRDSSGANVLTF.

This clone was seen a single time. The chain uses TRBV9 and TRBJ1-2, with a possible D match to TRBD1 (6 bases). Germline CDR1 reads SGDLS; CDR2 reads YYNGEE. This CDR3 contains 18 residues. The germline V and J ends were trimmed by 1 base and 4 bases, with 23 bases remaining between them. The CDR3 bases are TGTGCCAGCAGCGTATCTCGGAGTGGGGGGGCATCCACCTATGGCTACACCTTC. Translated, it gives CASSVSRSGGASTYGYTF.

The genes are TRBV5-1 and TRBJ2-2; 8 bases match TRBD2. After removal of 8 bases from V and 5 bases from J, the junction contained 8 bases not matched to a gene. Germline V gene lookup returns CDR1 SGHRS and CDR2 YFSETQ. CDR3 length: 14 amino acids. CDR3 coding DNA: TGCGCCAGTTCAGCGGGAGAAGGGACCGGGGAGCTGTTTTTT. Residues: CASSAGEGTGELFF.

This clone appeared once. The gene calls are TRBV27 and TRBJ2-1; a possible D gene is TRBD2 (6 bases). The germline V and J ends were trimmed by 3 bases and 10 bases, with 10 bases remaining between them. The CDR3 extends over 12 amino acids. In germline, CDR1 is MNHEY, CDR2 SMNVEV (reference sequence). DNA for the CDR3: TGTGCCAGCAGTTTCCCTCGGGGGGAGCAGTTCTTC. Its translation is CASSFPRGEQFF.

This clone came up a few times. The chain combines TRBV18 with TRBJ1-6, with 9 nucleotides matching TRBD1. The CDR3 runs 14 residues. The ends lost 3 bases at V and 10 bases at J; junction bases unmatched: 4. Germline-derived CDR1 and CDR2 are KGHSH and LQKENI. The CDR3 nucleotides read TGTGCCAGCTCACCCACAGGGGGCGACTCACCCCTCCACTTT. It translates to CASSPTGGDSPLHF.

The CDR3 loop reads CASTVAGSYEQYF. The CDR3 coding sequence is TGTGCCAGCACCGTAGCGGGGTCCTACGAGCAGTACTTC. The rearrangement joins TRBV7-9 to TRBJ2-7; 8 bases are shared with TRBD2. The CDR3 sequence is 13 residues long. CDR1 and CDR2 (germline): SEHNR, FQNEAQ (reference sequence). Germline trimming cut 7 bases from V and 1 base from J; bases unmatched to any gene: 3.

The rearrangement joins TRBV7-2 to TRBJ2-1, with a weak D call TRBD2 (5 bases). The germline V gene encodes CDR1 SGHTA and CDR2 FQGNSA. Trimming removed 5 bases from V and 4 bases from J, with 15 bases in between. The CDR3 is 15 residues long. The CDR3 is CASSPDYLIYNEQFF. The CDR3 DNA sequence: TGTGCCAGCAGCCCCGACTACCTCATTTACAATGAGCAGTTCTTC.

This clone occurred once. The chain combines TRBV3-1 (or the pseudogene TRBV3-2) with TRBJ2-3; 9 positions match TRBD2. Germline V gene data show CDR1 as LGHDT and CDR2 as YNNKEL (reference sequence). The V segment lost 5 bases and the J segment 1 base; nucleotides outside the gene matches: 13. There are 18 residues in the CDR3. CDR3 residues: CASSFGTSTGGRTDTQYF. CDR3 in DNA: TGTGCCAGCAGCTTTGGGACTAGCACGGGGGGCCGCACAGATACGCAGTATTTT.

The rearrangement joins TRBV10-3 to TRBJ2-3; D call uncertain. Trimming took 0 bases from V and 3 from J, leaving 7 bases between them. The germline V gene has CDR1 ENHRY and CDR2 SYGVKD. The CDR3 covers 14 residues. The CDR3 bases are TGTGCCATCAGTGAGTCATTAATTACAGATACGCAGTATTTT. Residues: CAISESLITDTQYF.

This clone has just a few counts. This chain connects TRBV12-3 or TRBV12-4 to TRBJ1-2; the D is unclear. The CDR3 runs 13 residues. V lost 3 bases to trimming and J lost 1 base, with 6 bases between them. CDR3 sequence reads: CASSLGSNYGYTF. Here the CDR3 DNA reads TGTGCCAGCAGTTTGGGCAGTAACTATGGCTACACCTTC.

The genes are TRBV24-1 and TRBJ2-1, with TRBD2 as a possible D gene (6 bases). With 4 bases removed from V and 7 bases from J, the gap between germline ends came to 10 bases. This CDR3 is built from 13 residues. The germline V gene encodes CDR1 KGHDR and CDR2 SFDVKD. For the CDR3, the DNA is TGTGCCACCAGTGAATTCGGGAGTAATGAGCAGTTCTTC. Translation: CATSEFGSNEQFF.

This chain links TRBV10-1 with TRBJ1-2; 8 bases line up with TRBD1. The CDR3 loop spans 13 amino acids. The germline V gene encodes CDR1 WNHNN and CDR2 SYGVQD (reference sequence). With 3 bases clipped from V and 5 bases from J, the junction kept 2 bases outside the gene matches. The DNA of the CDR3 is TGCGCCAGCAGTGAACGACAGGGGTATGGCTACACCTTC. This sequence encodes CASSERQGYGYTF.

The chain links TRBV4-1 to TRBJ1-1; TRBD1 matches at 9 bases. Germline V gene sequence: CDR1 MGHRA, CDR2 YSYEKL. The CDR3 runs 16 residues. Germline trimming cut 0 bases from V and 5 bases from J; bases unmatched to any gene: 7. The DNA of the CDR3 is TGCGCCAGCAGCCAAGATAGGGGGACAGGGAAAACTGAAGCTTTCTTT. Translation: CASSQDRGTGKTEAFF.

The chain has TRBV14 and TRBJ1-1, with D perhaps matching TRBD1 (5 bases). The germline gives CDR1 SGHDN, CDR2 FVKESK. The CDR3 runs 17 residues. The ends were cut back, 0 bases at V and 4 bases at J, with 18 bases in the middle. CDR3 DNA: TGTGCCAGCAGCCAAGAATTAAACCCGGGGGGAATCACTGAAGCTTTCTTT. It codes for CASSQELNPGGITEAFF.

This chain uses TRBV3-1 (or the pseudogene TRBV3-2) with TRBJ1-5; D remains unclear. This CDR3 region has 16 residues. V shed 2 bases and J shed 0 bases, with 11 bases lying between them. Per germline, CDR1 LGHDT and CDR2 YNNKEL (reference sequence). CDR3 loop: CASSQFPPGSNQPQHF. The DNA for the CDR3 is TGTGCCAGCAGCCAATTCCCCCCCGGTAGCAATCAGCCCCAGCATTTT.

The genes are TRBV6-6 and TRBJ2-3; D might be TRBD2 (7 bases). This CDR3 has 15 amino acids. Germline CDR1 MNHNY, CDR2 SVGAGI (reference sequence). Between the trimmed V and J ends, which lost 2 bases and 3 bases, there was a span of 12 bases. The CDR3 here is CASSYRGAGTDTQYF. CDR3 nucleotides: TGTGCCAGCAGTTACCGGGGGGCCGGGACAGATACGCAGTATTTT.

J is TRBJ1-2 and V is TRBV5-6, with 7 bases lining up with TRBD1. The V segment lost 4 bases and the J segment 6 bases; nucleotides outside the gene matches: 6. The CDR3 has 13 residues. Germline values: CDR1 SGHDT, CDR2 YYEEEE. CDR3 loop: CASSPWTGNGYTF. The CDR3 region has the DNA TGTGCCAGCAGCCCGTGGACAGGCAATGGCTACACCTTC.